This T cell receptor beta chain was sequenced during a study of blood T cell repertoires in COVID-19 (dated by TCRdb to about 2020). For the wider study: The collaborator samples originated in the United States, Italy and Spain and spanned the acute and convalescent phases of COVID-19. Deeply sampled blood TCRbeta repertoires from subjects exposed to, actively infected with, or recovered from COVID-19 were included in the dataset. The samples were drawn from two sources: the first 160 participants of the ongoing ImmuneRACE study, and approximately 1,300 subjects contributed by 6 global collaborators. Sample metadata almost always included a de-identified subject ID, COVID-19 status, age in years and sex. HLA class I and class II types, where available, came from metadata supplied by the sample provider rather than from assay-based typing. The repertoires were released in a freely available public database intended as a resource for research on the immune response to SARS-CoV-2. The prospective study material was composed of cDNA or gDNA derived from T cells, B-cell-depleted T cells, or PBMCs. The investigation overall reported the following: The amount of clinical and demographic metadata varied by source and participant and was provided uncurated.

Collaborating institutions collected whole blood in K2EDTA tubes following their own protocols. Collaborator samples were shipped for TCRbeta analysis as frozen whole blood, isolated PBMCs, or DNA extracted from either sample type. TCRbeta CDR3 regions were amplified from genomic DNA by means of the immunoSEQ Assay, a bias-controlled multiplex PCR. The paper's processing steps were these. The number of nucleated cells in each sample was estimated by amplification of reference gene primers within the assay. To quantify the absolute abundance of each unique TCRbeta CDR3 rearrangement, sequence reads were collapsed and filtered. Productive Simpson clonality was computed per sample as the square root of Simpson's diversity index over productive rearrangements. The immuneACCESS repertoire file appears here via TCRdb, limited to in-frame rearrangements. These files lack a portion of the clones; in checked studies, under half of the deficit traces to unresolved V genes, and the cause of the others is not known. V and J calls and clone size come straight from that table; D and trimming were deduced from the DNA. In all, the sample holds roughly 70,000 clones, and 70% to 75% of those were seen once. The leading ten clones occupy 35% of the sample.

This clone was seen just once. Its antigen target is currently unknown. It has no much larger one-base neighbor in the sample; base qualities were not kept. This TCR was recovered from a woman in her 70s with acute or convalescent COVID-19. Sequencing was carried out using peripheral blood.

CDR3 protein: CASSIPRDSSNEKLFF. The DNA sequence reads TGTGCCAGTAGTATTCCCCGGGACTCGTCTAATGAAAAACTGTTTTTT. The rearrangement joined TRBV19 to TRBJ1-4; the best D guess is TRBD1, with 5 bases matching. V gives up 3 bases and J gives up 3 bases, and the segment between their germline ends measures 14 bases. CDR1 and CDR2, looked up from the germline V gene (reference sequence), are LNHDA and SQIVND. Spanning cysteine to phenylalanine, the CDR3 consists of 16 amino acids. The read is trimmed to its CDR3 DNA, 48 bases read in frame from base 1.